The 16 T cell receptor beta chains given below trace back to one sample, sequenced in a study of early T cells in non-severe SARS-CoV-2 infection. MiXCR was run by TCRdb on the 5' RACE reads, yielding one entry per CDR3 protein. The data show some 60,000 distinct CDR3 sequences, with under 10% seen just once and 8.6% held by the top ten. What was sequenced was whole blood. These receptors were taken from an adult who was a healthcare worker with PCR-confirmed SARS-CoV-2 infection or an uninfected control (not recorded which).

V is TRBV7-6 and J is TRBJ2-5; a weak D match, TRBD2 (6 bases). Germline CDR1 reads SGHVS; CDR2 reads FNYEAQ. V shed 5 bases and J shed 4 bases, with 11 bases lying between them. The CDR3 is 13 residues long. CDR3 in DNA: TGTGCCAGCAGCCACCCTAGCGTAGAGACCCAGTACTTC. It codes for CASSHPSVETQYF.

At least ten counts were recorded for this clonotype. V gene TRBV29-1 combines with J gene TRBJ2-3; D ambiguous. The CDR3 runs to 16 residues. The V end lost 6 bases, the J end lost 2 bases, and 21 bases lay between the germline ends. Germline V gene data show CDR1 as SQVTM and CDR2 as ANQGSEA. CDR3 sequence: CSVLRAGTPTTDTQYF. The CDR3 coding sequence is TGCAGCGTCCTAAGGGCCGGCACTCCCACCACAGATACGCAGTATTTT.

This clonotype was found a few times. This chain uses TRBV5-1 with TRBJ2-1; 9 bases match TRBD2. CDR3 length: 15 amino acids. CDR1 SGHRS and CDR2 YFSETQ come from the germline V gene. V was pared by 4 bases and J by 7 bases, with 9 bases of the junction left unmatched. As DNA, the CDR3 is TGCGCCAGCAGCCAGCAAAGAGCGGGAGGAAATGAGCAGTTCTTC. The encoded protein is CASSQQRAGGNEQFF. The full variable domain, completed using reference TRBV5-1 and TRBJ2-1, is KAGVTQTPRYLIKTRGQQVTLSCSPISGHRSVSWYQQTPGQGLQFLFEYFSETQRNKGNFPGRFSGRQFSNSRSEMNVSTLELGDSALYLCASSQQRAGGNEQFFGPGTRLTVL.

This clonotype was picked up many times. The chain couples TRBV6-5 to TRBJ2-2; tentatively, D is TRBD1 (6 bases). The CDR3 covers 18 residues. V was trimmed by 6 bases and J by 4 bases, leaving 24 bases between them. The germline V gene encodes CDR1 MNHEY and CDR2 SVGAGI. The CDR3: CASSYRDTSFAGTGELFF. DNA of the CDR3: TGTGCCAGCAGCTACCGGGACACATCGTTTGCGGGCACCGGGGAGCTGTTTTTT.

This clonotype was detected many times. V is TRBV5-6 and J is TRBJ1-1; no clear D. This CDR3 has 11 amino acids. Germline lookup yields CDR1 SGHDT and CDR2 YYEEEE. Trimming stripped 0 bases from V and 4 bases from J, with 1 base between. CDR3 region: CASSLVTEAFF. The CDR3 nucleotides are TGTGCCAGCAGCTTGGTCACTGAAGCTTTCTTT.

The table lists this clonotype with many counts. The chain combines TRBV6-5 with TRBJ2-1, with D possibly TRBD1 on 5 matching bases. The CDR3 totals 13 residues. Trimming took 7 bases from V and 2 from J, leaving 9 bases between them. Germline lookup yields CDR1 MNHEY and CDR2 SVGAGI. CDR3 residues: CASKAGTYNEQFF. The CDR3 DNA reads as TGTGCCAGCAAGGCAGGGACCTACAATGAGCAGTTCTTC.

The chain is built from TRBV5-5 and TRBJ2-7, with TRBD2 matching over 7 bases. J lost 2 bases, V lost 0 bases, and 5 bases had no gene match. The CDR3 spans 15 residues. Per the germline V gene, CDR1 is SGHKS and CDR2 is YYEKEE (reference sequence). Written as DNA, the CDR3 is TGTGCCAGCAGCTTGGCCGGGGGGTTCGCCTACGAGCAGTACTTC. Translated, it gives CASSLAGGFAYEQYF.

There are many counts of this clonotype. This chain uses TRBV20-1 with TRBJ2-5; 12 bases are a match to TRBD1. CDR1 is DFQATT, CDR2 SNEGSKA, per germline (reference sequence). V was clipped by 5 bases and J by 4 bases; unmatched bases: 5. The CDR3 covers 14 residues. CDR3 in amino acids: CSAAGTGGGETQYF. For the CDR3, the DNA is TGCAGTGCTGCCGGGACAGGGGGCGGAGAGACCCAGTACTTC.

Ten or more counts support this clonotype. The CDR3 loop is CASSRTGGTDTQYF. CDR3 DNA: TGTGCCAGCAGTAGAACGGGAGGCACAGATACGCAGTATTTT. The chain carries TRBV27 and TRBJ2-3; perhaps TRBD2 as D (6 bases). In germline, CDR1 is MNHEY, CDR2 SMNVEV (reference sequence). The CDR3 sequence is 14 residues long. V lost 5 bases to trimming and J lost 1 base, with 10 bases between them.

The table lists this clonotype with many counts. The chain uses TRBV19 and TRBJ1-5; D is uncertain. Trimming pared 0 bases from V and 6 bases from J, leaving 9 bases between. The germline V gene has CDR1 LNHDA and CDR2 SQIVND (reference sequence). The CDR3 loop spans 14 amino acids. CDR3 region: CASSIDRARQPQHF. The CDR3 bases are TGTGCCAGTAGTATAGACCGGGCCCGTCAGCCCCAGCATTTT.

The chain employs TRBV6-2 or TRBV6-3 and TRBJ2-2; TRBD1 matches 8 bases. Germline CDR1 is MNHEY and CDR2 is SVGEGT. The CDR3 has 14 residues. After removal of 7 bases from V and 6 bases from J, the junction contained 7 bases not matched to a gene. The CDR3 nucleotides are TGTGCCAGCAATATAATCAGGGGGCCCGGGGAGCTGTTTTTT. Residues: CASNIIRGPGELFF.

This clonotype was picked up many times. The chain recombines TRBV27 with TRBJ2-2; 8 nucleotides agree with TRBD1. Germline V gene sequence: CDR1 MNHEY, CDR2 SMNVEV (reference sequence). With 6 bases clipped from V and 6 bases from J, the junction kept 15 bases outside the gene matches. CDR3 length: 17 residues. CDR3 region: CASSNYRQGAGPGELFF. The CDR3 DNA reads TGTGCCAGCAGCAATTACCGGCAGGGGGCCGGGCCCGGGGAGCTGTTTTTT.

In this sample, this clonotype turned up a few times. The CDR3 sequence is CASSLTGGPGYGYTF. The DNA for the CDR3 is TGTGCCAGCAGTTTAACAGGCGGGCCAGGCTATGGCTACACCTTC. This rearrangement joins TRBV27 to TRBJ1-2; weak D call: TRBD1 (5 bases). With 2 bases removed from V and 4 bases from J, the gap between germline ends came to 14 bases. CDR1 MNHEY and CDR2 SMNVEV come from the germline V gene (reference sequence). The CDR3 has 15 amino acids.

This rearrangement joins TRBV4-1 to TRBJ1-2, with D unclear. Per germline, CDR1 MGHRA and CDR2 YSYEKL. V gave up 1 base and J gave up 5 bases, with 5 bases separating them. CDR3 size: 12 residues. The CDR3 sequence: CASSQVDYGYTF. The CDR3 nucleotides are TGCGCCAGCAGCCAAGTAGATTATGGCTACACCTTC.

This clonotype was seen repeatedly, ten times or more. This rearrangement joins TRBV19 to TRBJ2-5; D uncertain. The CDR3 totals 13 residues. V was pared by 1 base and J by 2 bases, with 5 bases between. Germline CDR1 is LNHDA and CDR2 is SQIVND (reference sequence). Here the CDR3 DNA reads TGTGCCAGTAGTATAGTTGGGCAAGAGACCCAGTACTTC. It encodes CASSIVGQETQYF.

This clonotype was picked up many times. The chain recombines TRBV29-1 with TRBJ2-1; a possible D gene is TRBD1 (6 bases). Germline loops: CDR1 SQVTM, CDR2 ANQGSEA. V lost 3 bases and J 7 bases, leaving 16 bases between the germline ends. The CDR3 length is 14 residues. CDR3 protein: CSVEGWGHGNEQFF. The CDR3 DNA is TGCAGCGTTGAGGGGTGGGGGCATGGGAATGAGCAGTTCTTC.